This T cell receptor (beta chain) was observed in a study of blood T cell repertoires in COVID-19. In terms of age and location, participants ranged from about 18 to 90 years and lived in under 30 US areas. Participants' reported clinical history set cohort assignment. Produced via immunoSEQ multiplex PCR; TCRdb's table is partial and in-frame only. This sample has fewer than 250,000 clones, with 70% to 90% found just once. This TCR derives from a woman in her thirties or forties with acute COVID-19. Sequencing was performed on PBMCs or T cells enriched from blood (not recorded which).

The CDR3 nucleotides read TGTGCCAGCAGTCCCCGGACAGGGGTTGGCTATGGCTACACCTTC. This gives the protein CASSPRTGVGYGYTF. V gene TRBV6-7 combines with J gene TRBJ1-2, with 9 bases that match TRBD1. TRBV6-7 is identified as an open reading frame with a role that is uncertain. This CDR3 contains 15 residues. The V gene end was trimmed by 5 bases and the J gene end by 4 bases; junction bases not matched to a gene: 8.